The sequence of this T cell receptor beta chain was determined in a study of OX40 agonist ivuxolimab in advanced cancers. CDR1 and CDR2 (germline): MDHEN, SYDVKM. This CDR3 comprises 15 residues. V was pared by 5 bases and J by 10 bases, with 14 bases of the junction left unmatched. Baseline was the first blood sampling point, followed by cycle 4 day 1 and cycle 7 day 1. In regard to this clone: Its specificity is not known.

Study-wide findings and caveats: Still undetermined is the antigen specificity of the expanded peripheral T cells. Part of the nonresponder group also had normalized T-cell clonal expansion that was low.

The protocol was immunoSEQ multiplex PCR, while the TCRdb copy is restricted to in-frame clones and leaves out a portion. The sample has about 35,000 clones; 84% are singletons. The specimen comprised CD4+ or CD8+ T cells sorted from blood, sampled in a trial of the OX40 agonist ivuxolimab. The sequence came from an adult with an advanced solid tumor such as melanoma, head and neck, liver or kidney cancer. The chain carries TRBV28 and TRBJ2-1; TRBD2 agrees at 7 bases. CDR3 DNA sequence: TGTGCCAGCAGTGCCCCGGGGGGTAGCGGCGGCGAGCAGTTCTTC. It is translated as CASSAPGGSGGEQFF. The full variable domain, with the rest looked up from reference TRBV28 and TRBJ2-1, is DVKVTQSSRYLVKRTGEKVFLECVQDMDHENMFWYRQDPGLGLRLIYFSYDVKMKEKGDIPEGYSVSREKKERFSLILESASTNQTSMYLCASSAPGGSGGEQFFGPGTRLTVL.